These T cell receptor beta chains were read from a single sample in a study of OX40 agonist ivuxolimab in advanced cancers. TCRdb's table, derived via immunoSEQ multiplex PCR, lists solely in-frame clones and lacks some. This sample yields approximately 94,000 clones, of which 89% are seen a single time; 0.16% belongs to the top ten. Sequences were derived from CD4+ or CD8+ T cells sorted from blood, sampled in a trial of the OX40 agonist ivuxolimab. The receptors stem from an adult with an advanced solid tumor such as melanoma, head and neck, liver or kidney cancer. CDR3s include the opening cysteine and the closing phenylalanine or tryptophan. D genes are given only for firm matches. The size field is filled for only some rows; it gives once, few, many or a size class.

>TRBD2|NA|TRBJ2-5|TRBV27
CASSLLAGASETQYF
TGTGCCAGCAGTTTACTAGCGGGAGCATCAGAGACCCAGTACTTC
>NA|NA|TRBJ1-1|TRBV6-6
CASSYSNGGRTEAFF
TGTGCCAGCAGTTACTCGAACGGGGGTCGGACTGAAGCTTTCTTT
>TRBD2|NA|TRBJ2-5|TRBV4-2
CASSPRAGGGGETQYF
TGTGCCAGCAGCCCCCGAGCGGGAGGGGGAGGAGAGACCCAGTACTTC
>TRBD1|NA|TRBJ1-5|TRBV19
CASSMRDRANQPQHF
TGTGCCAGTAGTATGCGGGACAGGGCCAATCAGCCCCAGCATTTT
>TRBD2|NA|TRBJ2-7|TRBV28
CASSLLAGGSYEQYF
TGTGCCAGCAGTTTGTTAGCGGGAGGTAGCTACGAGCAGTACTTC
>TRBD2|NA|TRBJ2-7|TRBV28
CASSPPGGHSYEQYF
TGTGCCAGCAGTCCCCCGGGGGGGCACTCCTACGAGCAGTACTTC
>NA|NA|TRBJ2-1|TRBV6-6
CASNKKDSYNEQFF
TGTGCCAGCAACAAAAAGGACAGCTACAATGAGCAGTTCTTC
>NA|NA|TRBJ1-5|TRBV7-8
CASSTGGDQPQHF
TGTGCCAGCAGCACGGGAGGGGATCAGCCCCAGCATTTT
>NA|few|TRBJ1-1|TRBV19
CASMEGRGRTEAFF
TGTGCCAGTATGGAGGGAAGGGGCCGCACTGAAGCTTTCTTT
>NA|NA|TRBJ2-5|TRBV6-1
CASSEDPRAQETQYF
TGTGCCAGCAGTGAAGACCCACGGGCGCAAGAGACCCAGTACTTC
>NA|NA|TRBJ2-3|TRBV5-1
CASSFGGTDTQYF
TGCGCCAGCAGCTTCGGGGGTACAGATACGCAGTATTTT
>TRBD1|NA|TRBJ2-5|TRBV29-1
CSVPGTGQETQYF
TGCAGCGTTCCCGGGACAGGCCAAGAGACCCAGTACTTC
>NA|few|TRBJ1-1|TRBV2
CASSTGTMNTEAFF
TGTGCCAGCAGTACCGGGACAATGAACACTGAAGCTTTCTTT
>NA|NA|TRBJ2-5|TRBV5-1
CASSSGGGETQYF
TGCGCCAGCAGCTCGGGGGGCGGAGAGACCCAGTACTTC
>NA|NA|TRBJ2-1|TRBV5-1
CASSLVRLRTYNEQFF
TGCGCCAGCAGCTTGGTTCGCCTCCGCACCTACAATGAGCAGTTCTTC
>NA|NA|TRBJ2-3|TRBV19
CASSIPTVLGPSTDTQYF
TGTGCCAGTAGTATCCCCACCGTTCTAGGGCCTAGCACAGATACGCAGTATTTT
>NA|NA|TRBJ2-1|TRBV5-8
CASNTHQPRGPSGNEQFF
TGTGCCAGCAACACCCACCAACCAAGAGGGCCGTCGGGGAATGAGCAGTTCTTC
>TRBD1|NA|TRBJ1-1|TRBV27
CASSLFLTRGAQAEAFF
TGTGCCAGCAGTTTATTCCTAACCAGGGGGGCGCAAGCTGAAGCTTTCTTT
>NA|NA|TRBJ2-5|TRBV5-4
CASSSQEGSRQETQYF
TGTGCCAGCAGCTCCCAGGAGGGCAGCAGGCAAGAGACCCAGTACTTC
>NA|NA|TRBJ2-7|TRBV6-6
CASSNIGSYEQYF
TGTGCCAGCAGTAATATAGGCTCCTACGAGCAGTACTTC
>NA|NA|TRBJ2-7|TRBV7-6
CASSLGPQGTNEQYF
TGTGCCAGCAGCTTAGGTCCTCAGGGAACTAACGAGCAGTACTTC
>NA|NA|TRBJ2-7|TRBV11-2
CASSLAGKKYEQYF
TGTGCCAGCAGCTTAGCGGGAAAAAAGTACGAGCAGTACTTC
>TRBD1|once|TRBJ2-6|TRBV10-3
CAISDQTGGFGANVLTF
TGTGCCATCAGTGACCAGACAGGGGGCTTTGGGGCCAACGTCCTGACTTTC
>NA|NA|TRBJ2-3|TRBV2
CASSESGRQDTQYF
TGTGCCAGCAGTGAGTCCGGGCGCCAAGATACGCAGTATTTT
>NA|NA|TRBJ2-1|TRBV6-5
CASSYPGQGIGEQFF
TGTGCCAGCAGTTACCCGGGCCAGGGTATAGGTGAGCAGTTCTTC
>TRBD2|NA|TRBJ2-7|TRBV5-1
CASSATLAGDEQYF
TGCGCCAGCAGCGCGACCCTAGCGGGAGACGAGCAGTACTTC
>TRBD2|NA|TRBJ2-5|TRBV6-1
CASSEAPGGGFGAQYF
TGTGCCAGCAGTGAAGCGCCGGGGGGAGGCTTCGGGGCCCAGTACTTC
>NA|few|TRBJ1-1|TRBV12-5
CASGLRRTEAFF
TGTGCTAGTGGTTTGAGGAGGACTGAAGCTTTCTTT
>NA|NA|TRBJ1-5|TRBV19
CASSMTWVEPQHF
TGTGCCAGTAGTATGACGTGGGTCGAGCCCCAGCATTTT
>TRBD1|NA|TRBJ1-1|TRBV28
CASSPTGGPSTEAFF
TGTGCCAGCAGCCCAACAGGGGGACCGTCCACTGAAGCTTTCTTT
>NA|NA|TRBJ2-2|TRBV29-1
CSVDGQGPNTGELFF
TGCAGCGTTGACGGGCAGGGTCCGAACACCGGGGAGCTGTTTTTT
>NA|NA|TRBJ2-7|TRBV28
CASLRGLEQYF
TGTGCCAGCTTGAGAGGGTTGGAGCAGTACTTC
>NA|NA|TRBJ1-6|TRBV4-1
CASSQGRGRDNSPLHF
TGCGCCAGCAGCCAAGGCCGGGGTCGGGATAATTCACCCCTCCACTTT
>TRBD2|NA|TRBJ2-1|TRBV11-2
CASSFRGGRTYNEQFF
TGTGCCAGCAGCTTTAGAGGCGGGAGGACGTACAATGAGCAGTTCTTC
>NA|once|TRBJ1-5|TRBV18
CASSLGLGNQPQHF
TGTGCCAGCTCACTGGGGTTGGGGAATCAGCCCCAGCATTTT
>NA|NA|TRBJ1-2|TRBV11-2
CASGSLGPYGYTF
TGTGCCAGCGGATCATTAGGGCCCTATGGCTACACCTTC
>NA|NA|TRBJ2-7|TRBV28
CASGAGGAGANEQYF
TGTGCCAGCGGTGCTGGGGGCGCCGGGGCTAACGAGCAGTACTTC